This T cell receptor (beta chain) was recovered during a study of early T cells in non-severe SARS-CoV-2 infection. Trimming took off 4 bases at V and 3 bases at J, with 8 bases between the two ends. Germline V gives CDR1 SGHNT, CDR2 YYREEE (reference sequence). The CDR3 length is 13 residues. Attachment of unique molecular identifiers to individual cDNA molecules was performed. TCRdb itself ran the 5' RACE reads through MiXCR, one entry per CDR3 protein. The sample yields 60,000 or so distinct CDR3 sequences, roughly 12% seen once. This clonotype has ten or more counts. Its cognate antigen is unknown. Points from the study as a whole: VDJdb-based matching was biased toward anti-spike CD8 responses and missed private and CD4 specificities.

The genes are TRBV5-4 and TRBJ1-5; D not resolved. Sequences were derived from whole blood, sampled at baseline. The TCR sequence derives from an adult who was a healthcare worker with PCR-confirmed SARS-CoV-2 infection or an uninfected control (not recorded which). CDR3 in amino acids: CASSIDPNQPQHF. CDR3 coding DNA: TGTGCCAGCAGCATCGATCCCAATCAGCCCCAGCATTTT.